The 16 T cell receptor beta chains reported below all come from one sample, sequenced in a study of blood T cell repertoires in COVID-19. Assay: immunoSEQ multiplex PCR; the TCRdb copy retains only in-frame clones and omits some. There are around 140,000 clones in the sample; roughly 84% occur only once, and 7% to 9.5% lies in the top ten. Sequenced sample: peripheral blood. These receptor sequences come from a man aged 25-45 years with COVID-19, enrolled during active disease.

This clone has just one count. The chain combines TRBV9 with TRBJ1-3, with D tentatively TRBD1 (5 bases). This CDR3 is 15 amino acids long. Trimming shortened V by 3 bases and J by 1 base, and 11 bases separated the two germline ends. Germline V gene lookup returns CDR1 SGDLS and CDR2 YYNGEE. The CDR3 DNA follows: TGTGCCAGCAGCGCGGGGGGAGGTTCTGGAAACACCATATATTTT. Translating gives CASSAGGGSGNTIYF.

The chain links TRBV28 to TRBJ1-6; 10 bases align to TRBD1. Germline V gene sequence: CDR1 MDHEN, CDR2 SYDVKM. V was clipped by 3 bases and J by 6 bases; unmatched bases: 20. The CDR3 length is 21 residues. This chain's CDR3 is CASSLAPWGQGPVPSNSPLHF. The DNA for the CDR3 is TGTGCCAGCAGTTTGGCCCCGTGGGGACAGGGGCCGGTCCCCTCTAATTCACCCCTCCACTTT.

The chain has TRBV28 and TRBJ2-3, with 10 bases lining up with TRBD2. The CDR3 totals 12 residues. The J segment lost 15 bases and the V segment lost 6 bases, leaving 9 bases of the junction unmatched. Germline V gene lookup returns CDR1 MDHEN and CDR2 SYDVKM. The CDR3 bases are TGTGCCAGCAGGGTCCTAGCGGGAGTAGCATATTTT. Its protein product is CASRVLAGVAYF.

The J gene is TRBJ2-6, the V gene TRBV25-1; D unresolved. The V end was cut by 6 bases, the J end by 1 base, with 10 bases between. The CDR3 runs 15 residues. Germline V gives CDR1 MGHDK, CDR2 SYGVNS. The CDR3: CASRPTHSGANVLTF. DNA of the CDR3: TGTGCCAGCAGACCAACACATTCTGGGGCCAACGTCCTGACTTTC.

The CDR3 region is CASSSGGGGYGYTF. As DNA, the CDR3 is TGTGCCAGCAGCTCTGGCGGCGGGGGATACGGCTACACCTTC. The chain employs TRBV7-8 and TRBJ1-2, with D possibly matching TRBD1 (5 bases). In germline, CDR1 is SGHVS, CDR2 FQNEAQ. V was cut by 4 bases and J by 8 bases, with 17 bases left in between. The CDR3 is made up of 14 amino acids. The variable domain in full, with the rest retrieved from reference TRBV7-8 and TRBJ1-2, is GAGVSQSPRYKVAKRGQDVALRCDPISGHVSLFWYQQALGQGPEFLTYFQNEAQLDKSGLPSDRFFAERPEGSVSTLKIQRTQQEDSAVYLCASSSGGGGYGYTFGSGTRLTVV.

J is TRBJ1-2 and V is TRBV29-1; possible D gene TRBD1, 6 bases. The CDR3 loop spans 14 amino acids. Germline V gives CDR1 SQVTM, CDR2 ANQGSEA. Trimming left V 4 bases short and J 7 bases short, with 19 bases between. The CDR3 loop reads CSVGGRGGGSGYTF. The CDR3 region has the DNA TGCAGCGTTGGAGGGCGCGGGGGGGGCAGTGGCTACACCTTC. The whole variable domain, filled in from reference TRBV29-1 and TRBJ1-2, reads SAVISQKPSRDICQRGTSLTIQCQVDSQVTMMFWYRQQPGQSLTLIATANQGSEATYESGFVIDKFPISRPNLTFSTLTVSNMSPEDSSIYLCSVGGRGGGSGYTFGSGTRLTVV.

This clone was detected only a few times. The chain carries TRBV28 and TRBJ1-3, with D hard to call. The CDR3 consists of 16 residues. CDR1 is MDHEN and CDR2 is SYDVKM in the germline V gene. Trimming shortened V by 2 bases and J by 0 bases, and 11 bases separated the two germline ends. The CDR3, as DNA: TGTGCCAGCAGTTTAGTTGAGAGCGGCTCTGGAAACACCATATATTTT. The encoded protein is CASSLVESGSGNTIYF. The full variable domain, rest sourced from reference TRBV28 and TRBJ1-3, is DVKVTQSSRYLVKRTGEKVFLECVQDMDHENMFWYRQDPGLGLRLIYFSYDVKMKEKGDIPEGYSVSREKKERFSLILESASTNQTSMYLCASSLVESGSGNTIYFGEGSWLTVV.

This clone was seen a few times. The chain's CDR3 is CASSLGDDTEAFF. DNA of the CDR3: TGTGCCAGCAGCTTGGGAGATGACACTGAAGCTTTCTTT. This chain links TRBV5-5 with TRBJ1-1; no reliable D call. Trimming removed 0 bases from V and 3 bases from J, with 6 bases in between. Germline-derived CDR1 and CDR2 are SGHKS and YYEKEE (reference sequence). The CDR3 spans 13 residues.

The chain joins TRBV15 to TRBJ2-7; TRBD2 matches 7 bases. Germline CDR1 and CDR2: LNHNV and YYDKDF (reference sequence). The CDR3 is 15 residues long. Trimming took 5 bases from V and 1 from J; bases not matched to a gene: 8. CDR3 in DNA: TGTGCCACCAGCCAAGGGACTACCCATTCCTACGAGCAGTACTTC. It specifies CATSQGTTHSYEQYF.

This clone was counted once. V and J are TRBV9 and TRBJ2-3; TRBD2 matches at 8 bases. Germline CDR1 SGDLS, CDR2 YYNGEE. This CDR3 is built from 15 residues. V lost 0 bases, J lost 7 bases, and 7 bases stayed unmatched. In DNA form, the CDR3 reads TGTGCCAGCAGCGTAGGAGTCGGCGGGAGGAATACGCAGTATTTT. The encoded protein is CASSVGVGGRNTQYF. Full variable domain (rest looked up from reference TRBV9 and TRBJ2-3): DSGVTQTPKHLITATGQRVTLRCSPRSGDLSVYWYQQSLDQGLQFLIQYYNGEERAKGNILERFSAQQFPDLHSELNLSSLELGDSALYFCASSVGVGGRNTQYFGPGTRLTVL.

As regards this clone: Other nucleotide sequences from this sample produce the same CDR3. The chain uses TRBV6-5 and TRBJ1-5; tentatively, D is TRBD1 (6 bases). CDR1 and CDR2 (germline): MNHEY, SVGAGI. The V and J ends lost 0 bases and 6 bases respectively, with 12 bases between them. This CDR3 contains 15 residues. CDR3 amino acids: CASSYSRQGSQPQHF. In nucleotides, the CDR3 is TGTGCCAGCAGTTACTCGAGGCAGGGGAGTCAGCCCCAGCATTTT.

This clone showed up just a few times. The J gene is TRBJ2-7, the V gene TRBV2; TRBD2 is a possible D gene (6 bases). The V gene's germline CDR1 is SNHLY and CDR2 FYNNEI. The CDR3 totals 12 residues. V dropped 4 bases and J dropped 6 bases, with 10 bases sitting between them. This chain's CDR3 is CASSAGRIEQYF. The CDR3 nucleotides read TGTGCCAGCAGTGCCGGGAGAATCGAGCAGTACTTC. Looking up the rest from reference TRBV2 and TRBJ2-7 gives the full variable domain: EPEVTQTPSHQVTQMGQEVILRCVPISNHLYFYWYRQILGQKVEFLVSFYNNEISEKSEIFDDQFSVERPDGSNFTLKIRSTKLEDSAMYFCASSAGRIEQYFGPGTRLTVT.

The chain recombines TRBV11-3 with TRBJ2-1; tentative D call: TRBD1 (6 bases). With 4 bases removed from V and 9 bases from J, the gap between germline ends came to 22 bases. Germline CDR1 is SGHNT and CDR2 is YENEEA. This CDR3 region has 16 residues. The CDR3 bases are TGTGCCAGCAGCTCCCGGACAGAGACTTACCTGGGTGAGCAGTTCTTC. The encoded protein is CASSSRTETYLGEQFF.

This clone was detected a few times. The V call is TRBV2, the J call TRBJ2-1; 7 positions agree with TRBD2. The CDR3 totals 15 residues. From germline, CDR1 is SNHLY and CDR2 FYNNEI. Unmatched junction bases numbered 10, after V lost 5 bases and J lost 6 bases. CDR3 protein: CASSNRGSAGNEQFF. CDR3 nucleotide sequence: TGTGCCAGCAGTAATCGCGGGAGCGCTGGCAATGAGCAGTTCTTC.

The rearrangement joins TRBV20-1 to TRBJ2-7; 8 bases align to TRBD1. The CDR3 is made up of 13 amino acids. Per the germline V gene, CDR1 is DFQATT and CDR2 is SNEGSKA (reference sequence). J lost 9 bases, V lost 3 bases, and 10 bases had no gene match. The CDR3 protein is CSASFARGQGQYF. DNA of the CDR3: TGCAGTGCTAGTTTCGCCAGGGGGCAAGGGCAGTACTTC.

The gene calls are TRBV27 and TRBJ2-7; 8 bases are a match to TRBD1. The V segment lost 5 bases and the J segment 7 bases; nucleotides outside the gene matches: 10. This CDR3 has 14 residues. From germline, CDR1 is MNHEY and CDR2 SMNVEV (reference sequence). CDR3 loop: CASSPGTGSIEQYF. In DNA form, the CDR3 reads TGTGCCAGCAGTCCCGGGACAGGATCGATAGAGCAGTACTTC.